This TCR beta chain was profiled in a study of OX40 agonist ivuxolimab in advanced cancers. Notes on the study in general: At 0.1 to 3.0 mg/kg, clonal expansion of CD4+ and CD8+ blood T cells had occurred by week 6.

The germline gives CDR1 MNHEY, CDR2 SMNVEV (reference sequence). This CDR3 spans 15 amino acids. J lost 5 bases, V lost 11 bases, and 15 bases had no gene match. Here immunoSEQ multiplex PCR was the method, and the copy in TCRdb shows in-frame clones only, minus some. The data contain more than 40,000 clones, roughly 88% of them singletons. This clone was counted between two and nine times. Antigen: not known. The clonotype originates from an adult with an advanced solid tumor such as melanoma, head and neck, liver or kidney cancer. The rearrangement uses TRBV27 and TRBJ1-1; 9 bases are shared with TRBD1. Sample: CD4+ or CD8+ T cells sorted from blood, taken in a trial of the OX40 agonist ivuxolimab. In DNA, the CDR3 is TGTGCCGGACCTGGACAGGGGTTCGTAGGGACTGAAGCTTTCTTT. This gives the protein CAGPGQGFVGTEAFF.